This TCR beta chain was obtained from a study of spatial heterogeneity in lung cancer. Germline lookup yields CDR1 MDHEN and CDR2 SYDVKM. The CDR3 contains 15 residues. V lost 5 bases and J lost 2; bases outside the gene matches: 5. Time point indicated: sample taken at primary tumor resection. Sequencing of whole RNA from tumor, nontumor lung or frozen PBMC involved no sorting. This clonotype was counted at least ten times. TCRdb reanalysed the 5' RACE reads using MiXCR and keeps one entry per CDR3 protein. The sample lists tens of thousands of distinct CDR3 sequences; 4% to 6% were seen once. The chain carries TRBV28 and TRBJ2-1; the match to TRBD2 covers 8 bases. The sequence was collected from a female donor with early-stage non-small cell lung cancer. Here the sequenced sample was PBMCs, taken at surgery. The CDR3 region has the DNA TGTGCCAGCAGTCTAGTAGCGGGGACCTACAATGAGCAGTTCTTC. It encodes CASSLVAGTYNEQFF. The entire variable domain, with the rest obtained from reference TRBV28 and TRBJ2-1, is as follows: DVKVTQSSRYLVKRTGEKVFLECVQDMDHENMFWYRQDPGLGLRLIYFSYDVKMKEKGDIPEGYSVSREKKERFSLILESASTNQTSMYLCASSLVAGTYNEQFFGPGTRLTVL.